The rows below give T cell receptor beta chains drawn from one sample of a study of blood T cell repertoires in COVID-19. The method was immunoSEQ multiplex PCR; TCRdb's version includes in-frame clones alone and lacks a portion of them. The sample yields 250,000 to 300,000 clones, 75% to 90% seen once. Sequencing was done on a sample of peripheral blood. The receptors here all came from a woman in her 70s with COVID-19, enrolled during active disease. The CDR3 runs from the conserved cysteine through the conserved F or W. The D gene is left open where the match is weak. Rows give clone size only sometimes, using once, few, many, or a class for an expanded clone.

v_gene,abundance,j_gene,d_gene,CDR3aa,CDR3nt
TRBV7-2,.,TRBJ2-5,TRBD2,CASSFSLRGGHETQYF,TGTGCCAGCAGCTTCAGCTTGCGGGGGGGCCATGAGACCCAGTACTTC
TRBV12-5,.,TRBJ1-3,.,CASGLVIPGIGNTIYF,TGTGCTAGTGGTTTGGTAATCCCGGGGATTGGAAACACCATATATTTT
TRBV19,.,TRBJ1-2,.,CASSTRVTNYGYTF,TGTGCCAGTAGTACTCGGGTAACAAACTATGGCTACACCTTC
TRBV27,.,TRBJ1-5,.,CASSPRLSNQPQHF,TGTGCCAGCAGTCCCCGACTAAGCAATCAGCCCCAGCATTTT
TRBV7-2,.,TRBJ1-2,TRBD1,CASSLQQQGRRGYTF,TGTGCCAGCAGCTTACAGCAACAGGGGCGACGTGGCTACACCTTC
TRBV28,.,TRBJ2-7,TRBD1,CASSTPPTGQNAYEQYF,TGTGCCAGCAGTACCCCTCCTACGGGACAGAACGCCTACGAGCAGTACTTC
TRBV9,.,TRBJ1-6,.,CASSAQGKNSPLHF,TGTGCCAGCAGCGCGCAGGGCAAGAATTCACCCCTCCACTTT
TRBV4-1,.,TRBJ2-2,.,CASSQDRVTGELFF,TGCGCCAGCAGCCAAGACAGGGTGACCGGGGAGCTGTTTTTT
TRBV27,few,TRBJ1-1,.,CASSLLGQNTEAFF,TGTGCCAGCAGTTTATTGGGGCAGAACACTGAAGCTTTCTTT
TRBV19,.,TRBJ1-4,.,CASSIYYKPTNEKLFF,TGTGCCAGTAGTATTTATTACAAACCAACTAATGAAAAACTGTTTTTT
TRBV19,few,TRBJ1-5,.,CASMGDNQPQHF,TGTGCCAGTATGGGCGATAATCAGCCCCAGCATTTT
TRBV18,.,TRBJ1-2,TRBD1,CASSPNTGTGGYGYTF,TGTGCCAGCTCCCCAAACACCGGGACAGGGGGCTATGGCTACACCTTC
TRBV9,.,TRBJ2-3,TRBD1,CASSVAGGQATDTQYF,TGTGCCAGCAGCGTAGCTGGGGGACAGGCCACAGATACGCAGTATTTT
TRBV29-1,.,TRBJ1-5,.,CSVRSTVGNQPQHF,TGCAGCGTTAGATCGACAGTTGGCAATCAGCCCCAGCATTTT